Below are 30 T cell receptor beta chains sequenced from a single sample in a study of cytomegalovirus exposure and HLA in healthy donors. This table comes from immunoSEQ multiplex PCR, and its TCRdb copy is limited to in-frame clones, with some not included. The sample holds 200,000 or so clones, around nine tenths seen once. The sequenced material came from PBMCs. The receptors were gathered from a woman aged 18-35 years in good health and CMV-seronegative.

The chain is built from TRBV28 and TRBJ2-7, with 11 bases identical to TRBD2. The CDR3 covers 13 residues. Trimming took 6 bases from V and 4 from J; bases not matched to a gene: 2. The germline V gene has CDR1 MDHEN and CDR2 SYDVKM. Here the CDR3 reads CASRASGRYEQYF. The DNA for the CDR3 is TGTGCCAGCAGGGCTAGCGGGAGGTACGAGCAGTACTTC.

The chain links TRBV4-1 to TRBJ2-2, with a tentative D call TRBD2 (6 bases). This CDR3 contains 16 residues. The V gene lost 5 bases and the J gene lost 4 bases, with 17 bases spanning the gap. Per germline, CDR1 MGHRA and CDR2 YSYEKL. The CDR3 reads CASSSAGGAGTGELFF. The CDR3 nucleotides are TGCGCCAGCAGCTCCGCAGGAGGGGCAGGCACCGGGGAGCTGTTTTTT.

The genes are TRBV7-8 and TRBJ2-1, with D uncertain. The CDR3 runs to 13 residues. V was pared by 7 bases and J by 5 bases, with 12 bases between. Germline values: CDR1 SGHVS, CDR2 FQNEAQ. Here the CDR3 DNA reads TGTGCCAGCAACCCTGGGCCGAACAATGAGCAGTTCTTC. Amino acid sequence: CASNPGPNNEQFF. Full variable domain (outside the CDR3, taken from reference TRBV7-8 and TRBJ2-1): GAGVSQSPRYKVAKRGQDVALRCDPISGHVSLFWYQQALGQGPEFLTYFQNEAQLDKSGLPSDRFFAERPEGSVSTLKIQRTQQEDSAVYLCASNPGPNNEQFFGPGTRLTVL.

The CDR3 region is CASSETSLGGHNEQFF. DNA of the CDR3: TGTGCCAGCAGTGAGACCAGCTTGGGAGGCCACAATGAGCAGTTCTTC. The rearrangement links TRBV6-4 to TRBJ2-1; possible D gene TRBD2, 6 bases. This CDR3 has 16 amino acids. Germline-derived CDR1 and CDR2 are MRHNA and SNTAGT. V was trimmed by 3 bases and J by 5 bases, leaving 17 bases between them.

This clone has more than one count but fewer than ten. This rearrangement joins TRBV4-1 to TRBJ1-5; no definite D call. There are 14 residues in the CDR3. V lost 4 bases to trimming and J lost 5 bases, with 12 bases between them. Germline V gene data show CDR1 as MGHRA and CDR2 as YSYEKL. CDR3 DNA sequence: TGCGCCAGCAGCCTGGACCCGCGGGATCAGCCCCAGCATTTT. The encoded protein is CASSLDPRDQPQHF.

This clone was detected only once. The V gene is TRBV5-6, the J gene TRBJ1-1; 11 bases fit TRBD1. V shed 4 bases and J 1 base; nucleotides not matched to a gene: 6. The germline CDR1 and CDR2 sequences are SGHDT and YYEEEE. The CDR3 contains 16 residues. The CDR3 DNA is TGTGCCAGCAGCATAGGACAGGGGGCACGGAACACTGAAGCTTTCTTT. Residues: CASSIGQGARNTEAFF.

This clone has a single count. This chain connects TRBV7-3 to TRBJ2-7; 7 bases match TRBD1. Looked up from germline, CDR1 is SGHTA and CDR2 is FQGTGA. CDR3 size: 14 residues. Trimming at V came to 4 bases and at J to 3 bases, leaving 6 bases not matched to a gene. This chain's CDR3 is CASSWDSHLYEQYF. DNA for the CDR3: TGTGCCAGCAGCTGGGACAGCCACCTCTACGAGCAGTACTTC.

The chain links TRBV5-1 to TRBJ2-1; TRBD2 matches 10 bases. With V trimmed by 0 bases and J by 2 bases, 2 bases remained unmatched. The CDR3 contains 16 residues. Germline V CDR1 and CDR2: SGHRS, YFSETQ. CDR3 protein: CASSLGSGRAYNEQFF. CDR3 DNA sequence: TGCGCCAGCAGCTTGGGGAGCGGGAGGGCCTACAATGAGCAGTTCTTC. Variable domain in full (rest from reference TRBV5-1 and TRBJ2-1): KAGVTQTPRYLIKTRGQQVTLSCSPISGHRSVSWYQQTPGQGLQFLFEYFSETQRNKGNFPGRFSGRQFSNSRSEMNVSTLELGDSALYLCASSLGSGRAYNEQFFGPGTRLTVL.

The chain joins TRBV7-2 to TRBJ2-5; TRBD2 is a possible D gene (6 bases). Germline values: CDR1 SGHTA, CDR2 FQGNSA. The V gene lost 1 base and the J gene lost 1 base, with 7 bases spanning the gap. CDR3 size: 14 residues. The CDR3 coding sequence is TGTGCCAGCAGCTTAGGGGGACTCCAAGAGACCCAGTACTTC. It encodes CASSLGGLQETQYF.

The chain recombines TRBV4-3 with TRBJ1-5; TRBD1 matches at 7 bases. J was trimmed by 5 bases and V by 4 bases; bases with no gene match: 8. From germline, CDR1 is LGHNA and CDR2 YSLEER. This CDR3 is 15 amino acids long. CDR3 residues: CASSLNGQADQPQHF. The CDR3 DNA is TGCGCCAGCAGCCTCAACGGACAGGCGGATCAGCCCCAGCATTTT.

V and J are TRBV14 and TRBJ2-7; TRBD2 matches at 7 bases. Germline CDR1 reads SGHDN; CDR2 reads FVKESK. V lost 3 bases to trimming and J lost 2 bases; unmatched junction nucleotides: 7. The CDR3 has 15 residues. CDR3 region: CASSHGAGVTYEQYF. The CDR3 nucleotides are TGTGCCAGCAGCCACGGGGCGGGAGTGACCTACGAGCAGTACTTC.

The chain has TRBV27 and TRBJ2-7; 8 positions match TRBD1. This CDR3 has 15 residues. Germline V gives CDR1 MNHEY, CDR2 SMNVEV (reference sequence). Losses at the gene ends were 5 bases for V and 3 bases for J; bases not matched to a gene: 9. The CDR3 DNA reads TGTGCCAGCAGTCTTTCCGGGACAGGACTCTACGAGCAGTACTTC. Its protein product is CASSLSGTGLYEQYF.

This chain connects TRBV27 to TRBJ2-1, with 8 bases fitting TRBD2. The CDR3 is 14 amino acids. Trimming cost V 8 bases and J 8 bases; bases outside gene matches: 11. CDR1 MNHEY and CDR2 SMNVEV come from the germline V gene (reference sequence). CDR3 coding DNA: TGTGCCAGCGCGGGACTAGACCATTTGGATGAGCAGTTCTTC. It specifies CASAGLDHLDEQFF.

The chain uses TRBV5-1 and TRBJ2-7; 9 bases map to TRBD1. The CDR3 extends over 15 amino acids. Per the germline V gene, CDR1 is SGHRS and CDR2 is YFSETQ. Germline trimming cut 3 bases from V and 1 base from J; bases unmatched to any gene: 5. For the CDR3, the DNA is TGCGCCAGCAGCTCCGGGACAGGGATATCCTACGAGCAGTACTTC. Translated, it gives CASSSGTGISYEQYF.

The chain recombines TRBV28 with TRBJ2-3; TRBD2 aligns across 8 bases. Trimming removed 10 bases from V and 1 base from J; junction bases left unmatched: 10. The germline V gene encodes CDR1 MDHEN and CDR2 SYDVKM. The length of the CDR3 is 15 residues. CDR3 in DNA: TGTGCCACGAAAAGGAGCGGGAGTGGCACAGATACGCAGTATTTT. Encoded protein: CATKRSGSGTDTQYF.

The V call is TRBV2, the J call TRBJ1-5; the D gene is possibly TRBD1 (6 bases). The CDR3 sequence is 15 residues long. V gave up 4 bases and J gave up 0 bases, with 10 bases separating them. CDR1 is SNHLY and CDR2 is FYNNEI in the germline V gene. CDR3: CASSAGDNSNQPQHF. The CDR3 DNA sequence: TGTGCCAGCAGTGCAGGGGATAATAGCAATCAGCCCCAGCATTTT.

The genes are TRBV2 and TRBJ1-1; TRBD1 might be the D (5 bases). Germline CDR1 is SNHLY and CDR2 is FYNNEI. The length of the CDR3 is 15 residues. V lost 6 bases, J lost 2 bases, and 16 bases lay in between. CDR3 loop: CASRTMGRSNTEAFF. CDR3 nucleotides: TGTGCCAGCAGAACTATGGGGCGTTCCAACACTGAAGCTTTCTTT. Using reference TRBV2 and TRBJ1-1 for the parts outside the CDR3, the full variable domain is EPEVTQTPSHQVTQMGQEVILRCVPISNHLYFYWYRQILGQKVEFLVSFYNNEISEKSEIFDDQFSVERPDGSNFTLKIRSTKLEDSAMYFCASRTMGRSNTEAFFGQGTRLTVV.

The chain employs TRBV7-9 and TRBJ2-3, with TRBD2 identical over 13 bases. J was trimmed by 3 bases and V by 3 bases; bases with no gene match: 6. Germline V gene lookup returns CDR1 SEHNR and CDR2 FQNEAQ (reference sequence). CDR3 length equals 17 residues. The DNA for the CDR3 is TGTGCCAGCAGCTTTTGGACTAGCGGGAGTAGGACAGATACGCAGTATTTT. Translation: CASSFWTSGSRTDTQYF.

The chain recombines TRBV2 with TRBJ1-1, with 9 bases lining up with TRBD1. The CDR3 has 12 amino acids. Trimming removed 1 base from V and 10 bases from J; junction bases left unmatched: 1. Germline-derived CDR1 and CDR2 are SNHLY and FYNNEI. The CDR3 loop is CASSEDRGRAFF. CDR3 bases: TGTGCCAGCAGTGAAGACAGGGGGCGAGCTTTCTTT.

This clone was seen once. V and J are TRBV7-9 and TRBJ1-2; TRBD1 matches 12 bases. V was pared by 7 bases and J by 6 bases, with 6 bases of the junction left unmatched. CDR1 is SEHNR, CDR2 FQNEAQ, per germline (reference sequence). CDR3 length: 14 amino acids. The CDR3, as DNA: TGTGCCAGCACCCAAGGGACAGGGGGCCATGGCTACACCTTC. It is translated as CASTQGTGGHGYTF.

J is TRBJ1-1 and V is TRBV9; tentatively, D is TRBD1 (5 bases). The CDR3 loop spans 12 amino acids. Trimming cost V 3 bases and J 5 bases, with 8 bases left between them. The germline CDR1 and CDR2 sequences are SGDLS and YYNGEE. In DNA form, the CDR3 reads TGTGCCAGCAGCGGGGGGGGGACTGAAGCTTTCTTT. It codes for CASSGGGTEAFF. The full variable domain, its missing parts supplied by reference TRBV9 and TRBJ1-1, is DSGVTQTPKHLITATGQRVTLRCSPRSGDLSVYWYQQSLDQGLQFLIQYYNGEERAKGNILERFSAQQFPDLHSELNLSSLELGDSALYFCASSGGGTEAFFGQGTRLTVV.

The V gene is TRBV28, the J gene TRBJ2-7, with D perhaps matching TRBD1 (5 bases). This CDR3 is built from 13 residues. Per the germline V gene, CDR1 is MDHEN and CDR2 is SYDVKM. Between the trimmed V and J ends, which lost 6 bases and 5 bases, there was a span of 14 bases. DNA of the CDR3: TGTGCCAGCAGAAGATCTCAGGGCCACGAGCAGTACTTC. This codes for CASRRSQGHEQYF.

The rearrangement links TRBV4-1 to TRBJ1-1, with 12 bases fitting TRBD1. With V trimmed by 6 bases and J by 8 bases, 10 bases remained unmatched. CDR1 and CDR2 from the germline V gene are MGHRA and YSYEKL. The CDR3 contains 15 residues. CDR3 coding DNA: TGCGCCAGCAGATTAGGGGGACAGGGGGCAACGGAAGCTTTCTTT. This sequence encodes CASRLGGQGATEAFF.

V is TRBV5-6 and J is TRBJ1-1; D unclear. The V gene lost 0 bases and the J gene lost 2 bases, with 14 bases spanning the gap. Germline lookup yields CDR1 SGHDT and CDR2 YYEEEE. The CDR3 runs 16 residues. The CDR3 nucleotides read TGTGCCAGCAGCTTGGTCGCGGAAGCCTCCAACACTGAAGCTTTCTTT. Residues: CASSLVAEASNTEAFF. The entire variable domain, with the rest obtained from reference TRBV5-6 and TRBJ1-1, is as follows: DAGVTQSPTHLIKTRGQQVTLRCSPKSGHDTVSWYQQALGQGPQFIFQYYEEEERQRGNFPDRFSGHQFPNYSSELNVNALLLGDSALYLCASSLVAEASNTEAFFGQGTRLTVV.

This chain joins TRBV13 and TRBJ2-7, with 8 bases aligning to TRBD1. The CDR3 is made up of 14 amino acids. V lost 5 bases to trimming and J lost 3 bases; unmatched junction nucleotides: 6. In germline, CDR1 is PRHDT, CDR2 FYEKMQ (reference sequence). This chain's CDR3 is CASSPDRGGYEQYF. The CDR3, as DNA: TGTGCCAGCAGCCCCGACAGGGGAGGCTACGAGCAGTACTTC.

The V call is TRBV6-1, the J call TRBJ2-3, with 14 nucleotides matching TRBD2. Germline CDR1 reads MNHNS; CDR2 reads SASEGT. The CDR3 is 17 residues long. The trim removed 4 bases at V and 1 base at J, leaving 4 bases unmatched. The CDR3 bases are TGTGCCAGCAGTGGGACTAGCGGGAGGAGTGGCACAGATACGCAGTATTTT. It yields the protein CASSGTSGRSGTDTQYF.

The V call is TRBV27, the J call TRBJ1-5; D is undetermined. Germline V gives CDR1 MNHEY, CDR2 SMNVEV (reference sequence). V was cut by 7 bases and J by 9 bases, with 13 bases left in between. This CDR3 contains 12 residues. As DNA, the CDR3 is TGTGCCAGCAAATCCTCGGCGGGGCCCCAGCATTTT. It translates to CASKSSAGPQHF.

J is TRBJ1-5 and V is TRBV18; a possible D gene is TRBD1 (5 bases). The ends were cut back, 3 bases at V and 3 bases at J, with 15 bases in the middle. The germline V gene has CDR1 KGHSH and CDR2 LQKENI. CDR3 size: 16 residues. Here the CDR3 DNA reads TGTGCCAGCTCACCGTCTGGACAAGGCCTCAATCAGCCCCAGCATTTT. As protein: CASSPSGQGLNQPQHF.

A few counts support this clone. The chain links TRBV18 to TRBJ2-7; 11 bases map to TRBD1. Germline V gene lookup returns CDR1 KGHSH and CDR2 LQKENI. There are 15 residues in the CDR3. The V segment lost 3 bases and the J segment 5 bases; nucleotides outside the gene matches: 6. The CDR3 loop reads CASSPSGTGGNEQYF. CDR3 bases: TGTGCCAGCTCACCCTCCGGGACAGGGGGTAACGAGCAGTACTTC.

The chain employs TRBV6-5 and TRBJ2-1; TRBD2 aligns across 13 bases. V was clipped by 6 bases and J by 6 bases; unmatched bases: 2. There are 14 residues in the CDR3. Germline V gene lookup returns CDR1 MNHEY and CDR2 SVGAGI. The CDR3 is CASSRTSGSNEQFF. CDR3 DNA: TGTGCCAGCAGCCGGACTAGCGGGAGCAATGAGCAGTTCTTC.